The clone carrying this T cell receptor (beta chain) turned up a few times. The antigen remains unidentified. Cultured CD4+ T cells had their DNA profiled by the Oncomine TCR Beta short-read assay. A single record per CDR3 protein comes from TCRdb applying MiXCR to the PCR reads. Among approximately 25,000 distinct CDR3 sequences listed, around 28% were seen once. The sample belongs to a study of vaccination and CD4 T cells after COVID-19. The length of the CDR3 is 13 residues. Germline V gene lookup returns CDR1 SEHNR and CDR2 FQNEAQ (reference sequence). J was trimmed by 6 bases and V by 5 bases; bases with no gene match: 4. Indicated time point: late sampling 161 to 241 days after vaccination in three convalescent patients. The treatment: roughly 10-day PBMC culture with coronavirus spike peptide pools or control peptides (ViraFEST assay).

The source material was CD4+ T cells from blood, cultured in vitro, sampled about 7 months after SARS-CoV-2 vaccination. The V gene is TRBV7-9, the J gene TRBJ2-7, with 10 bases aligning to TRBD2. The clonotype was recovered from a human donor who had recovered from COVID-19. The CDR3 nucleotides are TGTGCCAGCAGCCGAGCGGGAGGGTCCGAGCAGTACTTC. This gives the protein CASSRAGGSEQYF. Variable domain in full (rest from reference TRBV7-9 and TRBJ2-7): DTGVSQNPRHKITKRGQNVTFRCDPISEHNRLYWYRQTLGQGPEFLTYFQNEAQLEKSRLLSDRFSAERPKGSFSTLEIQRTEQGDSAMYLCASSRAGGSEQYFGPGTRLTVT.